This TCR beta chain was identified during a study of CD8 T cells in Susac syndrome. Random hexamers were used to reverse transcribe the RNA input (roughly 0.5 to 1 ug). One entry per CDR3 protein, called by TCRdb with MiXCR from the immunoSEQ multiplex PCR reads. The top ten hold 0.2% to 0.25% of the sample, which has fewer than 350,000 distinct CDR3 sequences, around 85% seen once. Germline values: CDR1 LGHNA, CDR2 YSLEER. Trimming shortened V by 1 base and J by 5 bases, and 18 bases separated the two germline ends. The CDR3 sequence is 17 residues long. Specimen: CD8+ T cells from PBMCs. This chain joins TRBV4-3 and TRBJ2-1; D is perhaps TRBD2 (5 bases). The TCR sequence derives from a human donor with multiple sclerosis. CDR3 residues: CASSQATTGIPNNEQFF. CDR3 DNA sequence: TGCGCCAGCAGCCAAGCGACTACCGGAATACCAAACAATGAGCAGTTCTTC.